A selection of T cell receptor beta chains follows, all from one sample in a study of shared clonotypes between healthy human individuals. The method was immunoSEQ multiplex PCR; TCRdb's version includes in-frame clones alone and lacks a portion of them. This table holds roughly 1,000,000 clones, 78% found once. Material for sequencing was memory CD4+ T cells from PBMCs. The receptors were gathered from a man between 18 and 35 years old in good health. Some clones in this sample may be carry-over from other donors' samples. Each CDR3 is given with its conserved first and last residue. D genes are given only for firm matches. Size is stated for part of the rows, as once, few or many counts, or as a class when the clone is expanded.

DNA: TGTGCCAGCAGCGTGAGTCGGACGGATTCCTCTGGAAACACCATATATTTT
CDR3: CASSVSRTDSSGNTIYF
D: -
size: -
V: TRBV9
J: TRBJ1-3

DNA: TGCGCCAGCAGCCAAAGCTCTGTAACGAACACTGAAGCTTTCTTT
CDR3: CASSQSSVTNTEAFF
D: -
size: -
V: TRBV4-3
J: TRBJ1-1

DNA: TGTGCCAGCAGTCGACACCGCGGGAAGAGCACCGGGGAGCTGTTTTTT
CDR3: CASSRHRGKSTGELFF
D: -
size: -
V: TRBV28
J: TRBJ2-2

DNA: TGTGCCAGCAGCCAAGGGACAGTTGGAGCGGAGACCCAGTACTTC
CDR3: CASSQGTVGAETQYF
D: TRBD1
size: few
V: TRBV9
J: TRBJ2-5

DNA: TGTGCCAGCAGCCCGAGAGGGGCTGGAAACACCATATATTTT
CDR3: CASSPRGAGNTIYF
D: -
size: -
V: TRBV7-9
J: TRBJ1-3

DNA: TGTGCCTGGAGTGGGGGGGAGGCGACCCAGTACTTC
CDR3: CAWSGGEATQYF
D: -
size: -
V: TRBV30
J: TRBJ2-5

DNA: TGTGCCAGCAGCTTAGATCCGGGGGCGCACTATGGCTACACCTTC
CDR3: CASSLDPGAHYGYTF
D: -
size: -
V: TRBV7-2
J: TRBJ1-2

DNA: TGTGCCAGCATTGGGGCAGCGGCGACCGAGAACACTGAAGCTTTCTTT
CDR3: CASIGAAATENTEAFF
D: -
size: -
V: TRBV28
J: TRBJ1-1

DNA: TGTGCCAGCAGCCCAGTGGGGAACGTTCTTTATGGCTACACCTTC
CDR3: CASSPVGNVLYGYTF
D: -
size: -
V: TRBV6-5
J: TRBJ1-2

DNA: TGTGCCAGCAGTGAATGGACTAGCGGAGCCCGCGAGCAGTTCTTC
CDR3: CASSEWTSGAREQFF
D: TRBD2
size: -
V: TRBV6-1
J: TRBJ2-1

DNA: TGCAGCGCTGGTCGAGGACAGACCTACGAGCAGTACTTC
CDR3: CSAGRGQTYEQYF
D: -
size: -
V: TRBV29-1
J: TRBJ2-7

DNA: TGTGCCAGCAGCGTAGTGGCGGTCTCCTACGAGCAGTACTTC
CDR3: CASSVVAVSYEQYF
D: -
size: -
V: TRBV9
J: TRBJ2-7

DNA: TGTGCCAGCAGCTCGAAAGGAGGGGTGTCTAGCGAGCAGTACTTC
CDR3: CASSSKGGVSSEQYF
D: -
size: few
V: TRBV7-6
J: TRBJ2-7

DNA: TGCGCCAGCAGCACGGACGGGGGCTATGGCTACACCTTC
CDR3: CASSTDGGYGYTF
D: -
size: -
V: TRBV5-1
J: TRBJ1-2

DNA: TGTGCCATCAGTGGTCCTCTTGAGAGCTCCTACAATGAGCAGTTCTTC
CDR3: CAISGPLESSYNEQFF
D: -
size: -
V: TRBV10-3
J: TRBJ2-1

DNA: TGTGCCAGCAGCCCAGCGGGCAGGAAGGGAAGGAATGAGCAGTTCTTC
CDR3: CASSPAGRKGRNEQFF
D: -
size: -
V: TRBV5-4
J: TRBJ2-1

DNA: TGTGCCAGCAGTCCGGACAGTACGAACTATGGCTACACCTTC
CDR3: CASSPDSTNYGYTF
D: -
size: -
V: TRBV2
J: TRBJ1-2

DNA: TGCGCCAGCAGCCTTCTGGGACTTAAGACCACTTTCAATGAGCAGTTCTTC
CDR3: CASSLLGLKTTFNEQFF
D: -
size: -
V: TRBV4-1
J: TRBJ2-1

DNA: TGTGCCAGCAGCTTACGGGGAGCAGATACGCAGTATTTT
CDR3: CASSLRGADTQYF
D: -
size: once
V: TRBV7-2
J: TRBJ2-3

DNA: TGTGCCAGTAGTAAGGGCGGGAGGTCAGATACGCAGTATTTT
CDR3: CASSKGGRSDTQYF
D: TRBD2
size: -
V: TRBV19
J: TRBJ2-3

DNA: TGCGCCAGCAGCCAGGGACAGGTTCCCGGGGAGCTGTTTTTT
CDR3: CASSQGQVPGELFF
D: TRBD1
size: once
V: TRBV5-1
J: TRBJ2-2

DNA: TGTGCCACCACCCCACGGGGAAGAGAGACCCAGTACTTC
CDR3: CATTPRGRETQYF
D: -
size: few
V: TRBV28
J: TRBJ2-5